The 28 T cell receptor beta chains below were found in one sample sequenced in a study of T cells in women clearing cervical HPV infection. Produced via immunoSEQ multiplex PCR; TCRdb's table is partial and in-frame only. With some 32,000 clones in the sample, the ten largest clones hold 3.1%. Sequencing was done on a sample of blood buffy coat. These receptors originate from a woman aged 18 to 75 with a cervical HPV16 infection that either progressed to CIN3+ or cleared (not recorded which).

As to this clone: The CDR3 is cut off 3 residues early in the read; its end comes from the germline J gene. The chain has TRBV19 and TRBJ2-1, with D hard to call. Germline V CDR1 and CDR2: LNHDA, SQIVND (reference sequence). The length of the CDR3 is 14 residues. V gave up 4 bases and J gave up 1 base, with 8 bases separating them. The CDR3 here is CASSTRYSYNEQFF. Incomplete CDR3 DNA: TGTGCCAGTAGTACCAGATATTCCTACAATGAG.

As concerns this clone: The read stops 3 residues short of the end of the CDR3; the missing end is completed from the germline J gene. V is TRBV5-4 and J is TRBJ1-3, with a tentative D call TRBD1 (5 bases). Trimming took off 5 bases at V and 3 bases at J, with 15 bases between the two ends. Germline V gene sequence: CDR1 SGHNT, CDR2 YYREEE (reference sequence). The length of the CDR3 is 15 residues. The DNA read from the CDR3 is TGTGCCAGCAGTCCTGGGCGGGGGTTTGGAAACACC. This sequence encodes CASSPGRGFGNT. The CDR3 reads in full as CASSPGRGFGNTIYF.

To note about this clone: The read finishes 3 residues shy of the CDR3 end, and the germline J gene is used to complete it. J is TRBJ2-1 and V is TRBV13; the D gene is possibly TRBD1 (6 bases). The CDR3 is 17 amino acids. V was cut by 4 bases and J by 7 bases, with 23 bases left in between. Germline CDR1 reads PRHDT; CDR2 reads FYEKMQ (reference sequence). This CDR3 reads CASSSSLQGISVNEQFF. The covered CDR3 bases are TGTGCCAGCAGCTCCTCCCTACAGGGAATTTCGGTAAATGAG.

A note on this clone: With the read ending 3 residues before the CDR3 end, the germline J gene is used to fill in that end. The chain couples TRBV7-8 to TRBJ2-2, with D unclear. The CDR3 runs 14 residues. The germline CDR1 and CDR2 sequences are SGHVS and FQNEAQ. V lost 4 bases to trimming and J lost 6 bases, with 12 bases between them. The part of the CDR3 DNA that was read is TGTGCCAGCAGCTCCGAAGGGTTTTCCGGGGAG. Translated: CASSSEGFSGE. The CDR3 in full is CASSSEGFSGELFF.

As regards this clone: With the read ending 3 residues before the CDR3 end, the germline J gene is used to fill in that end. This chain uses TRBV5-1 with TRBJ1-6, with 7 bases that match TRBD1. CDR1 SGHRS and CDR2 YFSETQ come from the germline V gene. The CDR3 totals 13 residues. The CDR3 bases that were read are TGCGCCAGCAGCTCACTACCTGACAGGGCC. This codes for CASSSLPDRA. The entire CDR3 sequence reads CASSSLPDRALHF.

Concerning this clone itself: From the germline J gene comes the end of the CDR3, since the read stops 3 residues before it. The chain uses TRBV20-1 and TRBJ1-2; 7 bases are a match to TRBD1. V dropped 0 bases and J dropped 4; count of bases not matched to a gene: 14. CDR1 DFQATT and CDR2 SNEGSKA come from the germline V gene (reference sequence). The CDR3 contains 17 residues. CDR3 DNA (partial): TGCAGTGCTAGAGAGGTGGTCAGACAGGGTGGCGGCTATGGC. Translating gives CSAREVVRQGGGYG. The entire CDR3 sequence reads CSAREVVRQGGGYGYTF.

CDR3 in amino acids: CASSLTSGGATNTQYF. The CDR3 DNA, read in part, is TGTGCCAGCAGCTTAACCAGCGGGGGGGCAACAAATACG. This chain links TRBV7-3 with TRBJ2-3; 10 positions match TRBD2. The read ends 3 residues shy of where the CDR3 ends; the end is completed using the germline J gene. V dropped 0 bases and J dropped 7; count of bases not matched to a gene: 7. The V gene's germline CDR1 is SGHTA and CDR2 FQGTGA. This CDR3 is built from 16 residues.

Concerning this clone: The read terminates 3 residues ahead of where the CDR3 ends, so the germline J gene completes it. The rearrangement links TRBV29-1 to TRBJ1-1; tentative D call: TRBD1 (6 bases). CDR1 and CDR2 from the germline V gene are SQVTM and ANQGSEA. V lost 8 bases, J lost 2 bases, and 21 bases lay in between. The CDR3 is made up of 15 amino acids. Partial CDR3 DNA: TGCAGCTCAACGGATAGGGGGGGACCAAACACTGAA. Protein product: CSSTDRGGPNTE. The CDR3 as a whole reads CSSTDRGGPNTEAFF.

Worth noting for this clone: Read data end 3 residues before the CDR3 end; the end is taken from the germline J gene. This sequence joins TRBV14 and TRBJ1-3; perhaps TRBD1 as D (5 bases). V gave up 1 base and J gave up 2 bases, with 12 bases separating them. CDR1 and CDR2 (germline): SGHDN, FVKESK. The CDR3 extends over 16 amino acids. The DNA read from the CDR3 is TGTGCCAGCAGCCAAGGACTCGCAGGGCCTGGAAACACC. This translates into CASSQGLAGPGNT. The CDR3, in full, reads CASSQGLAGPGNTIYF.

About this clone: The missing CDR3 end, 3 residues past where the read stops, is filled in from the germline J gene. The rearrangement joins TRBV20-1 to TRBJ1-3, with D possibly TRBD1 on 6 matching bases. Germline assignment: CDR1 DFQATT and CDR2 SNEGSKA (reference sequence). V shed 2 bases and J shed 3 bases, with 17 bases lying between them. The CDR3 spans 16 residues. The CDR3 DNA, read in part, is TGCAGTGCTAGAAGTTCCGCCGGGACACGTGGAAACACC. The encoded protein is CSARSSAGTRGNT. The full CDR3 protein is CSARSSAGTRGNTIYF.

In regard to this clone: The read stops 3 residues short of the end of the CDR3; the missing end is completed from the germline J gene. J is TRBJ2-1 and V is TRBV20-1; TRBD2 agrees at 8 bases. The CDR3 is 14 amino acids. Germline V gene lookup returns CDR1 DFQATT and CDR2 SNEGSKA (reference sequence). After removal of 6 bases from V and 5 bases from J, the junction contained 9 bases not matched to a gene. The sequenced part of the CDR3 DNA is TGCAGTGCCCCGGGACTAGGTCTTAACAATGAG. It specifies CSAPGLGLNNE. The CDR3 reads in full as CSAPGLGLNNEQFF.

As to this clone: The CDR3 end is not reached by the read, which stops 3 residues before it; the germline J gene fills it in. The chain couples TRBV20-1 to TRBJ1-1; the match to TRBD1 covers 8 bases. This CDR3 region has 13 residues. From germline, CDR1 is DFQATT and CDR2 SNEGSKA (reference sequence). Trimming cost V 5 bases and J 3 bases; bases outside gene matches: 5. The DNA read from the CDR3 is TGCAGTGCTCGGACAGGGTGGGACACTGAA. Translating gives CSARTGWDTE. The whole CDR3 protein reads CSARTGWDTEAFF.

Of note for this clone: The CDR3 end falls 3 residues outside the read, so it is completed with the germline J gene. J is TRBJ2-2 and V is TRBV5-7, with D possibly matching TRBD1 (6 bases). TRBV5-7 is given ORF status, its function remaining uncertain. CDR3 size: 15 residues. The DNA read from the CDR3 is TGTGCCAGCAGCTTGAGGAGGCAGGGGCGTTCACCG. This gives the protein CASSLRRQGRSP. From start to end, the CDR3 is CASSLRRQGRSPLFF.

Note on this clone: The sequence runs out 3 residues before the end of the CDR3; the remainder is reconstructed from the germline J gene. The chain has TRBV4-2 and TRBJ2-5; TRBD1 agrees at 9 bases. The junction had 8 bases not matched to a gene; V was cut back by 3 bases and J by 0 bases. The germline CDR1 and CDR2 sequences are LGHNA and YNFKEQ. The CDR3 covers 17 residues. Partial CDR3 DNA: TGTGCCAGCAGCCAGGGCCCGGGACAGGGCGACCAAGAGACC. Amino acid sequence: CASSQGPGQGDQET. The whole CDR3 sequence is CASSQGPGQGDQETQYF.

A word on this clone: The CDR3 end lies 3 residues beyond the end of the read and is filled in from the germline J gene. V and J are TRBV20-1 and TRBJ2-5; 8 nucleotides agree with TRBD2. The CDR3 sequence is 13 residues long. The V and J ends lost 5 bases and 4 bases, in that order; junction bases with no gene match: 6. Per germline, CDR1 DFQATT and CDR2 SNEGSKA (reference sequence). The sequenced CDR3 bases are TGCAGTGCTCCGGGGGCGGGGGGAGAGACC. Translated, it gives CSAPGAGGET. The whole CDR3 reads CSAPGAGGETQYF.

In the case of this clone: The read is 3 residues too short to cover the CDR3 end, so that end is filled in from the germline J gene. This rearrangement joins TRBV19 to TRBJ2-2; D not certain. Trimming removed 2 bases at V and 5 bases at J, with 6 bases between. Per germline, CDR1 LNHDA and CDR2 SQIVND (reference sequence). CDR3 length: 13 amino acids. Partial CDR3 DNA: TGTGCCAGTAGTATACGGTGGACCGGGGAG. As protein: CASSIRWTGE. From start to end, the CDR3 is CASSIRWTGELFF.

A remark on this clone: The missing CDR3 end, 3 residues past where the read stops, is filled in from the germline J gene. The rearrangement joins TRBV7-3 to TRBJ2-3, with TRBD1 matching 11 bases. The CDR3 loop spans 15 amino acids. V lost 4 bases to trimming and J lost 4 bases; unmatched junction nucleotides: 4. Germline V gene data show CDR1 as SGHTA and CDR2 as FQGTGA. Incomplete CDR3 DNA: TGTGCCAGCAGCTCCCGGACAGGGGGCGCAGATACG. Protein sequence: CASSSRTGGADT. The whole CDR3 sequence reads CASSSRTGGADTQYF.

As for this clone: Read coverage stops 3 residues before the CDR3 terminus; the germline J gene supplies the remainder. The V and J genes are TRBV6-1 and TRBJ2-7, with no clear D. The CDR3 totals 12 residues. Germline V lookup: CDR1 MNHNS, CDR2 SASEGT. V shed 3 bases and J shed 4 bases, with 7 bases lying between them. Incomplete CDR3 DNA: TGTGCCAGCAGTGACCGCGGTTACGAG. Translating it yields CASSDRGYE. From start to end, the CDR3 is CASSDRGYEQYF.

A word on this clone: From the germline J gene comes the end of the CDR3, since the read stops 3 residues before it. This chain joins TRBV20-1 and TRBJ2-6; maybe TRBD2 (6 bases). Trimming left V 5 bases short and J 0 bases short, with 14 bases between. This CDR3 is 16 amino acids long. Germline CDR1 is DFQATT and CDR2 is SNEGSKA (reference sequence). The CDR3: CSASGTYSSGANVLTF. The covered CDR3 bases are TGCAGTGCTTCCGGGACTTACAGCTCTGGGGCCAACGTC.

Concerning this clone itself: The CDR3 end lies 3 residues beyond the end of the read and is filled in from the germline J gene. The chain has TRBV25-1 and TRBJ2-2, with a weak D call TRBD1 (6 bases). Germline CDR1 MGHDK, CDR2 SYGVNS. There are 17 residues in the CDR3. V lost 1 base to trimming and J lost 7 bases, with 19 bases between them. CDR3 DNA, as far as it was read: TGTGCCAGCAGTGAATTATTTGAGGACAGTCGGGGCGGGGAG. Residues: CASSELFEDSRGGE. The entire CDR3 protein is CASSELFEDSRGGELFF.

A remark on this clone: Read data end 3 residues before the CDR3 end; the end is taken from the germline J gene. The chain couples TRBV5-1 to TRBJ2-1; D remains unclear. CDR1 is SGHRS and CDR2 is YFSETQ in the germline V gene. The CDR3 contains 16 residues. Trimming stripped 1 base from V and 0 bases from J, with 11 bases between. Incomplete CDR3 DNA: TGCGCCAGCAGCTTGATGGCGGAGAGCTCCTACAATGAG. Translation gives CASSLMAESSYNE. The entire CDR3 protein is CASSLMAESSYNEQFF.

The covered CDR3 bases are TGTGCCAGCAGCTTGAGGGTCCCCCAGGTTTCACCA. Protein product: CASSLRVPQVSP. The whole CDR3 region reads CASSLRVPQVSPLFF. The chain uses TRBV7-8 and TRBJ1-4, with D uncertain. The read falls 3 residues short of the CDR3 end, and the missing part is taken from the germline J gene. CDR1 and CDR2 (germline): SGHVS, FQNEAQ. The CDR3 length is 15 residues.

On this clone itself: The read is 3 residues too short to cover the CDR3 end, so that end is filled in from the germline J gene. The chain carries TRBV7-8 and TRBJ1-2; 7 nucleotides align to TRBD1. The CDR3 extends over 14 amino acids. From germline, CDR1 is SGHVS and CDR2 FQNEAQ. CDR3 bases read: TGTGCCAGCAGCCTCCGGGACAGCTCCTACGAC. It codes for CASSLRDSSYD. The entire CDR3 protein is CASSLRDSSYDYTF.

A remark on this clone: The read terminates 3 residues before the CDR3 end, so the remaining end is supplied by the germline J gene. The V gene is TRBV7-3, the J gene TRBJ1-4, with 10 bases aligning to TRBD1. Germline CDR1 is SGHTA and CDR2 is FQGTGA. The CDR3 runs to 13 residues. V lost 6 bases to trimming and J lost 8 bases; unmatched junction nucleotides: 3. The CDR3 is CASSQGQGEKLFF. The CDR3 bases that were read are TGTGCCAGCAGTCAGGGACAGGGGGAAAAA.

As to this clone: The read stops 3 residues short of the end of the CDR3; the missing end is completed from the germline J gene. The chain employs TRBV19 and TRBJ1-4; 7 nucleotides align to TRBD1. J gave up 3 bases and V 3 bases, and 16 bases lay outside the gene matches. Germline lookup yields CDR1 LNHDA and CDR2 SQIVND (reference sequence). This CDR3 has 19 amino acids. The sequenced CDR3 bases are TGTGCCAGTAGTATCAGCGAGGGGGCAATCCCTTTGGCTAATGAAAAA. It yields the protein CASSISEGAIPLANEK. The entire CDR3 protein reads CASSISEGAIPLANEKLFF.

On this clone itself: The read is 3 residues too short to cover the CDR3 end, so that end is filled in from the germline J gene. The chain couples TRBV6-1 to TRBJ1-1; D not certain. This CDR3 contains 13 residues. V was cut by 4 bases and J by 1 base, with 7 bases left in between. Germline V gene lookup returns CDR1 MNHNS and CDR2 SASEGT. The CDR3 region is CASSALGNTEAFF. Partial CDR3 DNA: TGTGCCAGCAGTGCCCTCGGGAACACTGAA.

Note on this clone: Other DNA sequences of this sample code for an identical CDR3. This CDR3 reads CASSRDKMNTEAFF. The CDR3 DNA, read in part, is TGTGCCAGCTCGCGGGACAAAATGAACACTGAA. The chain is built from TRBV18 and TRBJ1-1; D may be TRBD1 (6 bases). The DNA ends 3 residues before the CDR3 does, and the rest of the CDR3 is filled in from the germline J gene. CDR1 is KGHSH, CDR2 LQKENI, per germline. V lost 6 bases, J lost 0 bases, and 11 bases lay in between. The CDR3 covers 14 residues.

Regarding this clone: The read halts 3 residues ahead of the CDR3 end, with the missing end drawn from the germline J gene. The rearrangement uses TRBV20-1 and TRBJ1-2; TRBD1 aligns across 9 bases. V lost 6 bases and J lost 3; bases outside the gene matches: 8. The CDR3 has 14 residues. Germline loops: CDR1 DFQATT, CDR2 SNEGSKA (reference sequence). The CDR3 sequence: CSAQHRGQYYGYTF. Partial CDR3 DNA: TGCAGTGCACAACACAGGGGGCAATACTATGGC.